Below are 17 T cell receptor beta chains sequenced from a single sample in a study of shared clonotypes between healthy human individuals. Produced via immunoSEQ multiplex PCR; TCRdb's table is partial and in-frame only. This table holds about 2 million clones, approximately 95% found once. CD45RO-negative cells were positively selected for CCR7, leaving out terminally differentiated effector memory CD45RA+ cells. Sequenced sample: naive CD8+ T cells sorted from blood. The receptors were gathered from a man aged 18 to 29 in good health.

Here the CDR3 reads CTSSHPSDRDPPLHF. CDR3 nucleotides: TGCACCAGCAGCCACCCATCCGACAGGGACCCACCCCTCCACTTT. The chain combines TRBV1 with TRBJ1-6; the table's TRBD1 call for D was not verified on the DNA. TRBV1 represents a pseudogene. This CDR3 comprises 15 residues.

The V call is TRBV27, the J call TRBJ1-2; weak D call: TRBD1 (5 bases). CDR3 size: 14 residues. The V and J ends lost 7 bases and 2 bases respectively, with 14 bases between them. From germline, CDR1 is MNHEY and CDR2 SMNVEV (reference sequence). The CDR3 sequence: CASTPSGGNYGYTF. CDR3 in DNA: TGTGCCAGCACCCCCAGTGGGGGGAACTATGGCTACACCTTC.

This clone was counted once. The V gene is TRBV4-3, the J gene TRBJ1-1; 8 bases are a match to TRBD1. The junction had 8 bases not matched to a gene; V was cut back by 0 bases and J by 5 bases. CDR3 size: 16 residues. Germline V gene lookup returns CDR1 LGHNA and CDR2 YSLEER. CDR3 in DNA: TGCGCCAGCAGCCAAGAGGTGGGAACAGGGGGGACTGAAGCTTTCTTT. Translating it yields CASSQEVGTGGTEAFF.

The gene calls are TRBV4-1 and TRBJ2-7; D call uncertain. Germline CDR1 MGHRA, CDR2 YSYEKL. The V end lost 2 bases, the J end lost 0 bases, and 14 bases lay between the germline ends. CDR3 length: 16 amino acids. Here the CDR3 DNA reads TGCGCCAGCAGCCAACTCACCGGGCCCAACTCCTACGAGCAGTACTTC. This sequence encodes CASSQLTGPNSYEQYF.

The chain uses TRBV6-1 and TRBJ2-5; no firm D call. This CDR3 contains 15 residues. Germline V gene data show CDR1 as MNHNS and CDR2 as SASEGT. Trimming shortened V by 2 bases and J by 5 bases, and 15 bases separated the two germline ends. The CDR3 reads CASSESFWSRETQYF. The DNA of the CDR3 is TGTGCCAGCAGTGAAAGTTTCTGGAGTAGGGAGACCCAGTACTTC.

The chain carries TRBV28 and TRBJ2-3; tentatively, D is TRBD1 (6 bases). V lost 1 base, J lost 2 bases, and 25 bases lay in between. The CDR3 length is 20 residues. From germline, CDR1 is MDHEN and CDR2 SYDVKM. This CDR3 is CASSLLRQVISIEHTDTQYF. The CDR3 bases are TGTGCCAGCAGTTTATTACGACAGGTGATATCGATTGAGCACACAGATACGCAGTATTTT.

The rearrangement uses TRBV7-2 and TRBJ2-3; 7 positions match TRBD1. Germline assignment: CDR1 SGHTA and CDR2 FQGNSA. V was clipped by 1 base and J by 1 base; unmatched bases: 11. CDR3 length: 18 residues. This chain's CDR3 is CASSLGPPTGWGTDTQYF. DNA for the CDR3: TGTGCCAGCAGCTTAGGCCCCCCGACAGGGTGGGGCACAGATACGCAGTATTTT. Full variable domain (remainder filled in from reference TRBV7-2 and TRBJ2-3): GAGVSQSPSNKVTEKGKDVELRCDPISGHTALYWYRQSLGQGLEFLIYFQGNSAPDKSGLPSDRFSAERTGGSVSTLTIQRTQQEDSAVYLCASSLGPPTGWGTDTQYFGPGTRLTVL.

The CDR3 loop reads CASREQGYYEQYF. The CDR3 coding sequence is TGTGCCAGCAGGGAGCAGGGGTACTACGAGCAGTACTTC. V usage is TRBV28 and J usage is TRBJ2-7; D is possibly TRBD1 (6 bases). This CDR3 is built from 13 residues. Deletions cut 6 bases from V and 3 bases from J, with 12 bases between. The germline gives CDR1 MDHEN, CDR2 SYDVKM.

The rearrangement joins TRBV13 to TRBJ1-1; 7 nucleotides match TRBD1. Germline lookup yields CDR1 PRHDT and CDR2 FYEKMQ (reference sequence). There are 15 residues in the CDR3. J lost 3 bases, V lost 4 bases, and 8 bases had no gene match. The CDR3 DNA follows: TGTGCCAGCAGCTCAGACAGGGATCGGGACACTGAAGCTTTCTTT. Its translation is CASSSDRDRDTEAFF. Together with reference TRBV13 and TRBJ1-1, the CDR3 gives the full variable domain: AAGVIQSPRHLIKEKRETATLKCYPIPRHDTVYWYQQGPGQDPQFLISFYEKMQSDKGSIPDRFSAQQFSDYHSELNMSSLELGDSALYFCASSSDRDRDTEAFFGQGTRLTVV.

This chain's CDR3 is CASSLDSLTPDTQYF. The DNA for the CDR3 is TGTGCCAGCAGCTTAGATTCCCTTACCCCAGATACGCAGTATTTT. The chain is built from TRBV11-2 and TRBJ2-3; unclear D gene. The V gene's germline CDR1 is SGHAT and CDR2 FQNNGV. Trimming pared 0 bases from V and 4 bases from J, leaving 11 bases between. The CDR3 loop spans 15 amino acids.

CDR3 sequence reads: CASSWSGTVYGYTF. CDR3 coding DNA: TGTGCCAGCAGCTGGTCAGGGACAGTCTATGGCTACACCTTC. The genes are TRBV7-9 and TRBJ1-2, with TRBD1 matching 7 bases. After removal of 4 bases from V and 4 bases from J, the junction contained 6 bases not matched to a gene. CDR1 is SEHNR and CDR2 is FQNEAQ in the germline V gene (reference sequence). This CDR3 comprises 14 residues. Filled out from reference TRBV7-9 and TRBJ1-2, the complete variable domain reads DTGVSQNPRHKITKRGQNVTFRCDPISEHNRLYWYRQTLGQGPEFLTYFQNEAQLEKSRLLSDRFSAERPKGSFSTLEIQRTEQGDSAMYLCASSWSGTVYGYTFGSGTRLTVV.

The rearrangement links TRBV2 to TRBJ2-5, with 7 bases aligning to TRBD2. This CDR3 contains 14 residues. V shed 7 bases and J 4 bases; nucleotides not matched to a gene: 9. Germline-derived CDR1 and CDR2 are SNHLY and FYNNEI. The CDR3 DNA sequence: TGTGCCAGCACGAGCGGGGTTGGTGGAGAGACCCAGTACTTC. It specifies CASTSGVGGETQYF. Supplemented by reference TRBV2 and TRBJ2-5, the full variable domain reads EPEVTQTPSHQVTQMGQEVILRCVPISNHLYFYWYRQILGQKVEFLVSFYNNEISEKSEIFDDQFSVERPDGSNFTLKIRSTKLEDSAMYFCASTSGVGGETQYFGPGTRLLVL.

In the case of this clone: Within the sample, other DNA sequences also encode this same CDR3. J is TRBJ2-7 and V is TRBV7-6; no clear D. CDR1 is SGHVS, CDR2 FNYEAQ, per germline. This CDR3 has 13 amino acids. Trimming took 1 base from V and 2 from J, leaving 6 bases between them. The CDR3 nucleotides read TGTGCCAGCAGCTTAGGTGGGACCTACGAGCAGTACTTC. Translation: CASSLGGTYEQYF. The entire variable domain, with the rest obtained from reference TRBV7-6 and TRBJ2-7, is as follows: GAGVSQSPRYKVTKRGQDVALRCDPISGHVSLYWYRQALGQGPEFLTYFNYEAQQDKSGLPNDRFSAERPEGSISTLTIQRTEQRDSAMYRCASSLGGTYEQYFGPGTRLTVT.

As to this clone: A junction end diverges from the germline sequence, so it may reflect a read error. This chain joins TRBV5-6 and TRBJ1-3; D unresolved. This CDR3 is built from 14 residues. Per germline, CDR1 SGHDT and CDR2 YYEEEE. The CDR3 is CASREQSSGSTIYF. The CDR3 DNA sequence: TGTGCCAGCAGGGAGCAGAGCTCTGGAAGCACCATATATTTT.

This CDR3 reads CASNPFEGYNEQFF. In DNA, the CDR3 is TGTGCCAGCAATCCCTTTGAGGGGTACAATGAGCAGTTCTTC. V is TRBV6-5 and J is TRBJ2-1; D is possibly TRBD1 or TRBD2 (5 bases each). CDR3 length: 14 amino acids. Germline V CDR1 and CDR2: MNHEY, SVGAGI. Deletions cut 7 bases from V and 4 bases from J, with 14 bases between.

The V gene is TRBV7-9, the J gene TRBJ2-2, with 8 bases aligning to TRBD2. Germline CDR1 reads SEHNR; CDR2 reads FQNEAQ (reference sequence). The length of the CDR3 is 14 residues. The J segment lost 6 bases and the V segment lost 9 bases, leaving 9 bases of the junction unmatched. CDR3 loop: CASPAAGGSGELFF. The CDR3 DNA is TGTGCCAGTCCCGCCGCGGGAGGTTCCGGGGAGCTGTTTTTT.

V gene TRBV5-4 combines with J gene TRBJ2-7, with 7 bases that match TRBD2. The CDR3 has 12 amino acids. J gave up 9 bases and V 4 bases, and 7 bases lay outside the gene matches. The germline CDR1 and CDR2 sequences are SGHNT and YYREEE (reference sequence). In nucleotides, the CDR3 is TGTGCCAGCAGCGCCGGACTAGGGTTGCAGTACTTC. It specifies CASSAGLGLQYF.